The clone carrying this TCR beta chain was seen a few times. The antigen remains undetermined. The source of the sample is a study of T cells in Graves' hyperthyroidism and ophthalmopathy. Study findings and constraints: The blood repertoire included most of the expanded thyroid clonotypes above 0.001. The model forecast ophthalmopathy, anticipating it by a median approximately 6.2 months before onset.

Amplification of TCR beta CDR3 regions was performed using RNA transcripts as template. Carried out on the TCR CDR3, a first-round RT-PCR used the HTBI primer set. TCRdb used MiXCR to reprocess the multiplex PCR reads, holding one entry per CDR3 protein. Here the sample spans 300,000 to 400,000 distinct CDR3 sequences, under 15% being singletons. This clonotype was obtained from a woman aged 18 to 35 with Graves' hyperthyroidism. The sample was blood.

The CDR3 reads CASSIGPLGAEAFF. CDR3 nucleotide sequence: TGTGCCAGTAGTATTGGTCCTCTGGGGGCTGAAGCTTTCTTT. The J gene is TRBJ1-1, the V gene TRBV19, with D possibly being TRBD1 (5 bases). Trimming shortened V by 3 bases and J by 6 bases, and 14 bases separated the two germline ends. This CDR3 has 14 residues. CDR1 is LNHDA, CDR2 SQIVND, per germline (reference sequence).